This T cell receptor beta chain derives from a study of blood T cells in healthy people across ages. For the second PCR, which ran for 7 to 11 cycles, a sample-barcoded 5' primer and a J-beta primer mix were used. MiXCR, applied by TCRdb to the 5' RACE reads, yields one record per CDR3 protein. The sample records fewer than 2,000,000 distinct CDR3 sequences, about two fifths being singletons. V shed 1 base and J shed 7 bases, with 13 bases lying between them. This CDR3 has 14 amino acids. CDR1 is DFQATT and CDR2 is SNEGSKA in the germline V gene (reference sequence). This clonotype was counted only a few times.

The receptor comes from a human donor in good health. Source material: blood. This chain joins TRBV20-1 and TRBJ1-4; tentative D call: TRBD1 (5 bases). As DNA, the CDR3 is TGCAGTGCTAGAGTAGTCCAGGGATCTGAAAAACTGTTTTTT. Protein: CSARVVQGSEKLFF.